The T cell receptor beta chain described here comes from a study of blood T cells in healthy people across ages. This clonotype was seen once. Primed by a sample-barcoded 5' primer and a J-beta primer mix, a second PCR proceeded for 7 to 11 cycles. TCRdb called the 5' RACE reads again in MiXCR, with one record for every CDR3 protein. The sample carries under 700,000 distinct CDR3 sequences, approximately 25% recorded once. There are 13 residues in the CDR3. Germline values: CDR1 DFQATT, CDR2 SNEGSKA (reference sequence). The V gene lost 5 bases and the J gene lost 3 bases, with 13 bases spanning the gap. This sample was also put to use in a study of T cells of mothers and their children.

This receptor was identified in a boy aged 5-17 years in good health. The chain is built from TRBV20-1 and TRBJ2-5; D is possibly TRBD2 (5 bases). The material sequenced was blood. CDR3 in DNA: TGCAGTGCTTTAAGCGGAAGGGAAGAGACCCAGTACTTC. It codes for CSALSGREETQYF.